This entry lists 13 T cell receptor beta chains sequenced from one sample in a study of beta chain features in type 1 diabetes. Since all of the isolated RNA was reverse transcribed, expressed TCRB transcripts were what got sequenced. Data came from immunoSEQ multiplex PCR; TCRdb stores just in-frame clones and leaves some out. This repertoire shows fewer than 200,000 clones, 10% found once; its top ten account for roughly 0.5%. The antigens for these receptors are not known. General study results and limits: All four CD4+ subsets from Type 1 diabetes patients carried moderately but significantly shorter TCRB CDR3s.

Sequenced: central memory CD4+ T cells from blood. These receptors all come from a man younger than 45 with type 1 diabetes.

The chain employs TRBV28 and TRBJ1-2; 8 positions agree with TRBD1. Germline V CDR1 and CDR2: MDHEN, SYDVKM. The CDR3 sequence is 14 residues long. The V gene end was trimmed by 10 bases and the J gene end by 4 bases; junction bases not matched to a gene: 11. The CDR3 region is CATWEDRVIYGYTF. The CDR3 DNA reads as TGTGCCACCTGGGAGGACAGGGTCATCTATGGCTACACCTTC.

This clone was picked up a small number of times. This chain uses TRBV2 with TRBJ2-1; D gene ambiguous. The CDR3 contains 11 residues. Germline V gene sequence: CDR1 SNHLY, CDR2 FYNNEI. Trimming pared 6 bases from V and 13 bases from J, leaving 13 bases between. The CDR3 protein is CASRRVEHQFF. In nucleotides, the CDR3 is TGTGCCAGCAGGAGAGTTGAGCATCAGTTCTTC.

This clone was counted only a few times. The J gene is TRBJ2-7, the V gene TRBV29-1; D call uncertain. The germline V and J ends were trimmed by 0 bases and 0 bases, with 9 bases remaining between them. Germline V lookup: CDR1 SQVTM, CDR2 ANQGSEA. CDR3 length: 14 residues. The CDR3 loop reads CSVEEGGSSYEQYF. Here the CDR3 DNA reads TGCAGCGTTGAAGAAGGCGGCAGCTCCTACGAGCAGTACTTC.

The chain has TRBV9 and TRBJ2-3; a weak D match, TRBD2 (5 bases). Germline assignment: CDR1 SGDLS and CDR2 YYNGEE. This CDR3 comprises 14 residues. V lost 0 bases and J 4 bases, leaving 9 bases between the germline ends. DNA of the CDR3: TGTGCCAGCAGCGTAGGAACTAGGGCAGATACGCAGTATTTT. Its translation: CASSVGTRADTQYF.

The chain carries TRBV6-6 and TRBJ2-7; perhaps TRBD1 as D (6 bases). Trimming shortened V by 6 bases and J by 2 bases, and 11 bases separated the two germline ends. Germline V gene sequence: CDR1 MNHNY, CDR2 SVGAGI (reference sequence). The CDR3 totals 13 residues. CDR3 nucleotides: TGTGCCAGCAGGGAAGGACAGACCTACGAGCAGTACTTC. Translated, it gives CASREGQTYEQYF.

The rearrangement links TRBV20-1 to TRBJ2-5, with 7 bases that match TRBD1. The trim removed 7 bases at V and 4 bases at J, leaving 3 bases unmatched. In germline, CDR1 is DFQATT, CDR2 SNEGSKA (reference sequence). The CDR3 consists of 11 residues. The CDR3 sequence is CSGNRGETQYF. For the CDR3, the DNA is TGCAGTGGAAACAGGGGAGAGACCCAGTACTTC.

This clone was detected a few times. The V and J genes are TRBV7-3 and TRBJ2-2; 9 bases match TRBD2. Germline assignment: CDR1 SGHTA and CDR2 FQGTGA. After removal of 5 bases from V and 6 bases from J, the junction contained 7 bases not matched to a gene. This CDR3 contains 15 residues. CDR3 protein: CASSPSGIAPGELFF. DNA for the CDR3: TGTGCCAGCAGCCCTAGCGGGATTGCTCCCGGGGAGCTGTTTTTT.

This clone has a handful of counts. CDR3 protein: CASGLSGRDYEQYF. CDR3 in DNA: TGTGCCAGCGGGCTGAGCGGGAGGGATTACGAGCAGTACTTC. The chain links TRBV7-6 to TRBJ2-7, with 10 bases fitting TRBD2. Germline V CDR1 and CDR2: SGHVS, FNYEAQ. V gave up 8 bases and J gave up 4 bases; unmatched junction bases: 8. The CDR3 length is 14 residues. Looking up the rest from reference TRBV7-6 and TRBJ2-7 gives the full variable domain: GAGVSQSPRYKVTKRGQDVALRCDPISGHVSLYWYRQALGQGPEFLTYFNYEAQQDKSGLPNDRFSAERPEGSISTLTIQRTEQRDSAMYRCASGLSGRDYEQYFGPGTRLTVT.

The table lists this clone with a few counts. V gene TRBV4-2 combines with J gene TRBJ1-1; D is unclear. The CDR3 covers 15 residues. Germline assignment: CDR1 LGHNA and CDR2 YNFKEQ. The ends were cut back, 0 bases at V and 5 bases at J, with 13 bases in the middle. DNA of the CDR3: TGTGCCAGCAGCCAAGATCCTAATCTGATGACTGAAGCTTTCTTT. This encodes CASSQDPNLMTEAFF.

This clone occurred many times. The CDR3 is CASSPLYF. The CDR3, as DNA: TGTGCCAGCAGCCCCCTGTACTTC. The V call is TRBV21-1, the J call TRBJ2-5; the DNA was not compared with TRBD2, the D call given in the table. TRBV21-1 is noted as a pseudogene. This CDR3 spans 8 amino acids.

This rearrangement joins TRBV7-6 to TRBJ1-2, with D maybe TRBD1 (6 bases). CDR1 is SGHVS, CDR2 FNYEAQ, per germline. The CDR3 covers 14 residues. The germline V and J ends were trimmed by 0 bases and 6 bases, with 11 bases remaining between them. The CDR3 region has the DNA TGTGCCAGCAGCTTAGCGCCACAGGGAGATGGCTACACCTTC. Encoded protein: CASSLAPQGDGYTF.

The rearrangement uses TRBV7-8 and TRBJ1-4; 7 bases line up with TRBD1. With V trimmed by 3 bases and J by 3 bases, 4 bases remained unmatched. CDR3 length equals 15 residues. CDR1 is SGHVS and CDR2 is FQNEAQ in the germline V gene. The CDR3 DNA reads TGTGCCAGCAGCTTGGACAGGCAGGCTAATGAAAAACTGTTTTTT. This gives the protein CASSLDRQANEKLFF.

In its sample, this clone was seen a few times. The chain links TRBV6-5 to TRBJ1-5, with 10 bases identical to TRBD1. The CDR3 has 14 residues. J was trimmed by 5 bases and V by 6 bases; bases with no gene match: 4. CDR1 is MNHEY, CDR2 SVGAGI, per germline. Here the CDR3 DNA reads TGTGCCAGCAGGACGGACAGGGGGGATCAGCCCCAGCATTTT. As protein: CASRTDRGDQPQHF.